A selection of T cell receptor beta chains follows, all from one sample in a study of identical twins. Each CDR3 protein gets one entry after TCRdb re-called the 5' RACE reads with MiXCR. The sample carries fewer than 900,000 distinct CDR3 sequences, 21% recorded once. Separately, the same data were catalogued under a study of T cells expressing NK-cell markers.

Sequenced sample: PBMCs. Receptor source: a woman younger than 30 in good health. CDR3s include the opening cysteine and the closing phenylalanine or tryptophan. Fields, in order: J gene, CDR3 length, V gene, clone size, D gene, CDR3 DNA, CDR3 protein. The D gene is left open where the match is weak. Expanded clones are given a class, and other clones once, few, many or no size at all.

>TRBJ2-1|15|TRBV20-1|-|-
TGCAGTGCCGACGCCTTGACGGGATCCTACAATGAGCAGTTCTTC
CSADALTGSYNEQFF
>TRBJ2-2|13|TRBV10-1|few|-
TGCGCCAGCAGAGACGGAAACACCGGGGAGCTGTTTTTT
CASRDGNTGELFF
>TRBJ2-6|20|TRBV7-8|few|TRBD1
TGTGCCAGCAGCTTTGCCCGGGACAGGGGCGAGACCACTGGGGCCAACGTCCTGACTTTC
CASSFARDRGETTGANVLTF
>TRBJ2-4|14|TRBV20-1|many|-
TGCAGTGCTAGTTTGGCAGCATCCAAAAACATTCAGTACTTC
CSASLAASKNIQYF
>TRBJ1-1|14|TRBV30|-|-
TGTGCCTGGAGCTTCTTAAACTTGGGGACTGAAGCTTTCTTT
CAWSFLNLGTEAFF
>TRBJ2-1|15|TRBV5-1|-|TRBD2
TGCGCCAGCAGCGTTAGCGGGGAAACCTACAATGAGCAGTTCTTC
CASSVSGETYNEQFF
>TRBJ2-6|17|TRBV6-5|few|-
TGTGCCAGCAGTTACTTCTCGGACTCCTCTGGGGCCAACGTCCTGACTTTC
CASSYFSDSSGANVLTF
>TRBJ2-1|14|TRBV24-1|-|-
TGTGCCACCAGTAACCCGCAAAGGGGCAATGAGCAGTTCTTC
CATSNPQRGNEQFF
>TRBJ1-2|12|TRBV29-1|few|-
TGCAGCGTTCATGGGGGGTATCAGAGCTACACCTTC
CSVHGGYQSYTF
>TRBJ2-7|13|TRBV5-1|few|-
TGCGCCAGCAGCTTGGCCCCATGGGAGGAGCAGTACTTC
CASSLAPWEEQYF
>TRBJ2-1|16|TRBV5-1|few|-
TGCGCCAGCAGCTCGACTACGGGTCGCAGGCCAAATGAGCAGTTCTTC
CASSSTTGRRPNEQFF
>TRBJ2-7|15|TRBV9|-|TRBD2
TGTGCCAGCAGCGTAGACGGGAGGAGCTCCTACGAGCAGTACTTC
CASSVDGRSSYEQYF
>TRBJ2-1|12|TRBV6-6|few|-
TGTGCCAGCAGTTACCGGTCTGCAGAGCAGTTCTTC
CASSYRSAEQFF
>TRBJ2-7|14|TRBV29-1|-|TRBD1
TGCAGCGTGCCCGGGACAGAAAATCTCGACGAGCAGTACTTC
CSVPGTENLDEQYF
>TRBJ2-1|15|TRBV5-1|many|-
TGTGCCAGCAGTTTGGGGCCAGGCTCCTACAATGAGCAGTTCTTC
CASSLGPGSYNEQFF
>TRBJ2-7|12|TRBV30|-|-
TGTGCCTGGAGTGTACAGTTCGTCGAGCAGTACTTC
CAWSVQFVEQYF
>TRBJ1-2|13|TRBV6-2/TRBV6-3|many|-
TGTGCCAGCAGTTATCATCGCGACTATGGCTACACCTTC
CASSYHRDYGYTF
>TRBJ2-1|16|TRBV6-1|-|TRBD1
TGTGCCAGCAGTCCACCTACAGGGGGCAGGACGGGTGAGCAGTTCTTC
CASSPPTGGRTGEQFF
>TRBJ2-3|15|TRBV6-1|-|TRBD1
TGTGCCAGCAGTGCGACAGGGGCTAGCACAGATACGCAGTATTTT
CASSATGASTDTQYF
>TRBJ2-7|14|TRBV11-2|-|-
TGTGCCAGCAGCTTCATTGGAGTTCCCTACGAGCAGTACTTC
CASSFIGVPYEQYF
>TRBJ2-3|12|TRBV20-1|-|-
TGCAGTGCTCAGCTGCCCACAGATACGCAGTATTTT
CSAQLPTDTQYF
>TRBJ2-1|15|TRBV7-8|-|TRBD1
TGTGCCAGCAGCTCCTTGGACAGGGGGCTAGGGGAGCAGTTCTTC
CASSSLDRGLGEQFF
>TRBJ2-1|15|TRBV20-1|-|TRBD2
TGCAGTGCTTCTAGCGGGACTAGCGGTCACAATGAGCAGTTCTTC
CSASSGTSGHNEQFF
>TRBJ2-7|14|TRBV12-3/TRBV12-4|-|TRBD1
TGTGCCAGCAGTTTCTTGGACAGGGGCGGCGAGCAGTACTTC
CASSFLDRGGEQYF
>TRBJ2-7|12|TRBV20-1|few|-
TGCAGTGCTCGCTCGGGGGCGGACGAGCAGTACTTC
CSARSGADEQYF
>TRBJ1-1|13|TRBV6-2/TRBV6-3|many|-
TGTGCCAGCAGTTCCAACATGGGGACTGAAGCTTTCTTT
CASSSNMGTEAFF
>TRBJ2-7|14|TRBV27|-|-
TGTGCCAGCAGTTTAAACTCCGGGGCCTACGAGCAGTACTTC
CASSLNSGAYEQYF
>TRBJ2-1|17|TRBV7-2|-|-
TGTGCCAGCAACCCTACCCCCGCTGAATGGCCCTACAATGAGCAGTTCTTC
CASNPTPAEWPYNEQFF